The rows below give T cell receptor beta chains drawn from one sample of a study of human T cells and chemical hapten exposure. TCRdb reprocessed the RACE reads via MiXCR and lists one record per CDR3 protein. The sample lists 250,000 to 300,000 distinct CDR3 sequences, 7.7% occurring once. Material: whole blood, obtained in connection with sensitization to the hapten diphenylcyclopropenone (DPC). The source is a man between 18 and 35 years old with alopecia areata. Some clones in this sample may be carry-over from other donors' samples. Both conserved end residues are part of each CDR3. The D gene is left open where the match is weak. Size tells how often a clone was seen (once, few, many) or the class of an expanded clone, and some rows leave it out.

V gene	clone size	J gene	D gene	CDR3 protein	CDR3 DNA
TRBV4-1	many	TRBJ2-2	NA	CASSQETVRELFF	TGCGCCAGCAGCCAAGAAACAGTAAGGGAGCTGTTTTTT
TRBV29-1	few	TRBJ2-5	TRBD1	CSVGPGTAQETQYF	TGCAGCGTAGGACCGGGGACAGCCCAAGAGACCCAGTACTTC
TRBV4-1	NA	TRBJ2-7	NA	CASSQDWNRAYEQYF	TGCGCCAGCAGCCAAGATTGGAACAGGGCCTACGAGCAGTACTTC
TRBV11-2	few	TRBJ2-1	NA	CASSLVSFF	TGTGCCAGCAGCTTAGTATCGTTTTTC
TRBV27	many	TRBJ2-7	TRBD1	CASSETGTGHYEQYF	TGTGCCAGCAGTGAAACCGGGACAGGGCACTACGAGCAGTACTTC
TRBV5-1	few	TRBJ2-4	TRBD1	CASSLSPTTGKNIQYF	TGCGCCAGCAGCTTGTCCCCCACGACAGGGAAAAACATTCAGTACTTC
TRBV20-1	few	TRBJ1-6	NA	CSANGDLDPSFYNSPLHF	TGCAGTGCCAATGGGGATCTCGACCCTTCTTTCTATAATTCACCCCTCCACTTT
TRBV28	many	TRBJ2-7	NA	CASSLVHRGYEQYF	TGTGCCAGCAGTTTAGTCCACCGGGGCTACGAGCAGTACTTC
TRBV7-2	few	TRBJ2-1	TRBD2	CASSSRLAGSSYNEQFF	TGTGCCAGCAGCTCTCGACTAGCGGGGAGCTCCTACAATGAGCAGTTCTTC
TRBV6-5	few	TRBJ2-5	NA	CASRTTPQETQYF	TGTGCCAGCAGGACGACACCTCAAGAGACCCAGTACTTC
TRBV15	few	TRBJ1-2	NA	CATSRGYDYGYTF	TGTGCCACCAGCCGAGGATACGACTATGGCTACACCTTC
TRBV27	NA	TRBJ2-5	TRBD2	CASSPGLVSETQYF	TGTGCCAGCAGTCCGGGACTAGTCTCGGAGACCCAGTACTTC
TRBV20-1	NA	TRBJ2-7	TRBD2	CSARGRGNYEQYF	TGCAGTGCTAGAGGGCGGGGGAACTACGAGCAGTACTTC
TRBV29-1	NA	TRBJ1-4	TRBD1	CSVVEIDRGEKLFF	TGCAGCGTTGTCGAGATCGACAGGGGCGAAAAACTGTTTTTT
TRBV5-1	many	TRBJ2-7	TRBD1	CASSLEGQPSDEQYF	TGCGCCAGCAGCTTGGAGGGACAGCCATCCGACGAGCAGTACTTC
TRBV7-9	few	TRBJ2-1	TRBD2	CASSTLADPYNEQFF	TGTGCCAGCAGCACCCTAGCGGACCCCTACAATGAGCAGTTCTTC
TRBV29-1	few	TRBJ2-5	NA	CSVEVGVLGGYQETQYF	TGCAGCGTTGAAGTTGGGGTTTTGGGCGGGTACCAAGAGACCCAGTACTTC
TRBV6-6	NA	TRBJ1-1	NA	CASTGRVGTEAFF	TGTGCCAGCACGGGCCGGGTAGGCACTGAAGCTTTCTTT
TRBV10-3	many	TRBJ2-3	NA	CAISESVAALDTQYF	TGTGCCATCAGTGAGTCAGTAGCTGCCCTAGATACGCAGTATTTT
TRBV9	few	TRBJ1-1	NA	CASSPGRASGNAEAFF	TGTGCCAGCAGCCCCGGCCGGGCCTCGGGGAACGCTGAAGCTTTCTTT
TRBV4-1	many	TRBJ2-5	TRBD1	CASSQLWDRRETQYF	TGCGCCAGCAGCCAGCTTTGGGACAGAAGAGAGACCCAGTACTTC
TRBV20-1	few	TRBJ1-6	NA	CSAREDGPNSPLHF	TGCAGTGCTAGAGAGGACGGGCCGAATTCACCCCTCCACTTT
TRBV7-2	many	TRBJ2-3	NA	CASSLNSDTQYF	TGTGCCAGCAGCCTAAATTCGGATACGCAGTATTTT
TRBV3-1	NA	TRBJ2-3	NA	CASSQDRGGATNTQYF	TGTGCCAGCAGCCAAGACAGGGGCGGGGCAACGAATACGCAGTATTTT
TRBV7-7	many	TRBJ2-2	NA	CASSLAAAFTGELFF	TGTGCCAGCAGCTTAGCGGCCGCGTTTACCGGGGAGCTGTTTTTT
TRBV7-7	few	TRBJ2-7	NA	CASSLGVAEAYEQYF	TGTGCCAGCAGCTTAGGGGTAGCCGAGGCCTACGAGCAGTACTTC
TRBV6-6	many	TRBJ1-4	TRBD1	CASSYPGGPEKLFF	TGTGCCAGCAGTTACCCAGGGGGTCCTGAAAAACTGTTTTTT
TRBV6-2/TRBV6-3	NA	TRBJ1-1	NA	CASSYFFTGPTEAFF	TGTGCCAGCAGTTACTTCTTCACAGGGCCCACTGAAGCTTTCTTT
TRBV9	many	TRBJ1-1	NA	CASSWGLMNTEAFF	TGTGCCAGCAGCTGGGGGTTGATGAACACTGAAGCTTTCTTT
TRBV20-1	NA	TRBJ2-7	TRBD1	CSGQGVFWYEQYF	TGCAGTGGGCAGGGGGTCTTTTGGTACGAGCAGTACTTC
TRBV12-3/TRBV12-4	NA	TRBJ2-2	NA	CASSLTRIRNTGELFF	TGTGCCAGCAGTCTTACAAGGATCCGGAACACCGGGGAGCTGTTTTTT
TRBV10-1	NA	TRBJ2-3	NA	CASSAVRRKASTDTQYF	TGCGCCAGCAGTGCCGTCCGAAGGAAGGCTAGCACAGATACGCAGTATTTT
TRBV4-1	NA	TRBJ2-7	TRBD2	CASSQESRPGRAYEQYF	TGCGCCAGCAGCCAAGAGAGTCGTCCAGGGAGGGCGTACGAGCAGTACTTC
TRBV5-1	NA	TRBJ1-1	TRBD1	CASSLVRPLRDSEAFF	TGCGCCAGCAGCTTGGTCCGGCCCTTACGGGACAGTGAAGCTTTCTTT
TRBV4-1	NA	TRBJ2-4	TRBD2	CASSLHGLAGGRGNIQYF	TGCGCCAGCAGCCTCCATGGACTAGCGGGGGGGCGTGGAAACATTCAGTACTTC
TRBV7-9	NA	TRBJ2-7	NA	CASSLVDSYEQYF	TGTGCCAGCAGCTTAGTCGACAGTTACGAGCAGTACTTC
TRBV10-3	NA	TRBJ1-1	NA	CAISPFERQRGLDTEAFF	TGTGCCATCAGTCCCTTCGAGCGACAGCGCGGGTTGGACACTGAAGCTTTCTTT
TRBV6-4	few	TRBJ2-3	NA	CASSQEGGSTDTQYF	TGTGCCAGCAGCCAGGAGGGGGGAAGCACAGATACGCAGTATTTT
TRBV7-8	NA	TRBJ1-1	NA	CASSLAGRGIYNTEAFF	TGTGCCAGCAGCTTAGCAGGCCGGGGGATTTACAACACTGAAGCTTTCTTT
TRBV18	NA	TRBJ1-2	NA	CASSPAAVRGSNYGYTF	TGTGCCAGCTCCCCCGCGGCGGTGCGGGGGAGTAACTATGGCTACACCTTC
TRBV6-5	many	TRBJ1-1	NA	CASSYSQNTEAFF	TGTGCCAGCAGTTACTCCCAGAACACTGAAGCTTTCTTT
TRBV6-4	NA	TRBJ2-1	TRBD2	CASSDSPGLAGVEQFF	TGTGCCAGCAGTGACTCTCCGGGACTAGCGGGAGTCGAGCAGTTCTTC
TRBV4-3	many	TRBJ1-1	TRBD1	CASSQGRQGPRAFF	TGCGCCAGCAGCCAAGGCAGACAGGGCCCGAGGGCTTTCTTT
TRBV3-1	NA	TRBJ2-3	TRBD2	CASSLGLAAQYF	TGTGCCAGCAGCCTCGGACTAGCCGCGCAGTATTTT
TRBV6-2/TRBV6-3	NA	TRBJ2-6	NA	CASSYSGPLTGANVLTF	TGTGCCAGCAGTTACTCCGGCCCCCTCACTGGGGCCAACGTCCTGACTTTC
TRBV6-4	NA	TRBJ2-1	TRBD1	CASSPGQGLYNEQFF	TGTGCCAGCAGTCCGGGACAGGGACTCTACAATGAGCAGTTCTTC
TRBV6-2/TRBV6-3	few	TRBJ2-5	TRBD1	CASSYSATGALPQETQYF	TGTGCCAGCAGTTACTCAGCTACAGGGGCACTACCCCAAGAGACCCAGTACTTC
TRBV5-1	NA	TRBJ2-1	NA	CASSLVVQDRSNEQFF	TGCGCCAGCAGCTTGGTGGTTCAGGACCGATCCAATGAGCAGTTCTTC
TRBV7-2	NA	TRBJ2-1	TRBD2	CASSPRIVTSGYQERANEQFF	TGTGCCAGCAGCCCCAGGATTGTGACTAGCGGGTATCAGGAAAGGGCCAATGAGCAGTTCTTC
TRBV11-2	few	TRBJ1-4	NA	CASRPLVPRGEKLFF	TGTGCCAGCAGGCCCCTCGTTCCTCGGGGTGAAAAACTGTTTTTT
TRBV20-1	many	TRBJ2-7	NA	CSARNPWAEGRSSYEQYF	TGCAGTGCTAGAAATCCGTGGGCCGAGGGCCGGAGCTCCTACGAGCAGTACTTC
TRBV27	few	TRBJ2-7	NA	CASSLMGSRGSEQYF	TGTGCCAGCAGTTTAATGGGGTCGAGGGGTTCCGAGCAGTACTTC
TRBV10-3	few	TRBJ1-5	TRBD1	CAISATGVNQPQHF	TGTGCCATCAGCGCAACAGGGGTTAATCAGCCCCAGCATTTT
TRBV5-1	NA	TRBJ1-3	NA	CASSLDLNSGNTIYF	TGCGCCAGCAGCCTGGATTTGAACTCTGGAAACACCATATATTTT
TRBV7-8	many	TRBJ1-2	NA	CASSSKTDSPYGYTF	TGTGCCAGCAGCTCTAAAACGGACAGTCCCTATGGCTACACCTTC
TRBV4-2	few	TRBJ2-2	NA	CASSLQERSYRTGELFF	TGTGCCAGCAGCCTTCAAGAAAGGTCTTATCGCACCGGGGAGCTGTTTTTT
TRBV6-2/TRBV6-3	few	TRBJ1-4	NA	CASRPGRPREKLFF	TGTGCCAGCAGACCGGGGAGGCCGCGTGAAAAACTGTTTTTT
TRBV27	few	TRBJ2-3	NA	CASSFHGDTQYF	TGTGCCAGCAGTTTTCACGGAGATACGCAGTATTTT